This TCR beta chain was recorded in a study of T-cell memory formation after mild COVID-19. On the study more broadly: Each donor largely had its own TCR clusters.

The CDR3 runs 13 residues. Germline CDR1 and CDR2: SGHAT and FQNNGV. Trimming cost V 5 bases and J 3 bases, with 8 bases left between them. Amplification by 5'RACE using constant-segment primers produced TCR alpha and TCR beta cDNA libraries that carried sample barcodes and UMIs. MiXCR, run by TCRdb on the 5' RACE reads, gives a single entry per CDR3 protein. The sample has 200,000 to 250,000 distinct CDR3 sequences, roughly 17% seen once; the top ten hold 3.5%. Note on this clonotype: No antigen is known for it.

Study-level results: Cross-reactive memory appears to have joined, as suggested by some responding clones showing up in pre-infection memory. A balance of CD4 and CD8 characterized clones contracting day 15 to 85, whereas later expanders leaned CD4+.

The TCR originated in a man aged 18 to 30 who had mild COVID-19 (a few samples of this study predate the infection). Cell type and time point are not known. This chain connects TRBV11-2 to TRBJ1-3; D unresolved. Sequencing was carried out using PBMCs or a T cell subset sorted from them (not recorded which). DNA of the CDR3: TGTGCCAGCAGCCCCCCCTTTGGAAACACCATATATTTT. Protein product: CASSPPFGNTIYF.